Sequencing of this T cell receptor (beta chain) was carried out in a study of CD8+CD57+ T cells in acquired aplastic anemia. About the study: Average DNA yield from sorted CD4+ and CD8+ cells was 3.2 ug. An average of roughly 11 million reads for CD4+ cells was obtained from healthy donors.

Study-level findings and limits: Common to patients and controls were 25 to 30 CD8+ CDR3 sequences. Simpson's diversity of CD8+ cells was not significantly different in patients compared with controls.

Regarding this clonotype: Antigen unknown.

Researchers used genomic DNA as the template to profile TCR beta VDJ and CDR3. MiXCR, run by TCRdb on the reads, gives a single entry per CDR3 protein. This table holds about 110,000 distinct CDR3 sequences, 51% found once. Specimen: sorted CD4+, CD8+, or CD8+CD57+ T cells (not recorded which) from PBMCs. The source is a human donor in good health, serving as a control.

The CDR3 loop is CASSSHWTGTTDTQYF. DNA for the CDR3: TGTGCCAGCAGCTCCCACTGGACAGGGACCACAGATACGCAGTATTTT. V gene TRBV11-1 combines with J gene TRBJ2-3, with 8 nucleotides matching TRBD1. After removal of 4 bases from V and 2 bases from J, the junction contained 8 bases not matched to a gene. Germline assignment: CDR1 SGHAT and CDR2 FQDESV (reference sequence). The CDR3 is made up of 16 amino acids.